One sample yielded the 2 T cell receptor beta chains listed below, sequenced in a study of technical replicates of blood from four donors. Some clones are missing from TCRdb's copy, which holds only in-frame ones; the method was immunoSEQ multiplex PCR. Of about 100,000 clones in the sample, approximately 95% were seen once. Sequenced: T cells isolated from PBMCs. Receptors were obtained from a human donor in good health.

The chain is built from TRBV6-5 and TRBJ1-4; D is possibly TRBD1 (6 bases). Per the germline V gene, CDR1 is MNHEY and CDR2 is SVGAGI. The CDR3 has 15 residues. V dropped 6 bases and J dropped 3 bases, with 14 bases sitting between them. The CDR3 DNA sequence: TGTGCCAGCAGAAAGGCAGGGGCTCCTAATGAAAAACTGTTTTTT. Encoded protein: CASRKAGAPNEKLFF.

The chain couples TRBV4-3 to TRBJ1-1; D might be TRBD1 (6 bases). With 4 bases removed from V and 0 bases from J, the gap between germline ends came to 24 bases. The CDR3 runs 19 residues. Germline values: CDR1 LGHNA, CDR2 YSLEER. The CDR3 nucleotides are TGCGCCAGCAGCCTCGGCTCCAGGGGCCCGGAATCTATGAACACTGAAGCTTTCTTT. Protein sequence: CASSLGSRGPESMNTEAFF.